Sequencing of this TCR beta chain was carried out in a study of T cell changes during pregnancy in multiple sclerosis. Germline-derived CDR1 and CDR2 are SGHTA and FQGNSA. Trimming stripped 5 bases from V and 3 bases from J, with 11 bases between. The CDR3 contains 13 residues. Libraries were prepared by immunoSEQ multiplex PCR; TCRdb keeps only in-frame clonotypes and omits some of them. In the table there are around 70,000 clones, 80% to 95% of which are singletons. Specimen: peripheral blood, collected in the first trimester of pregnancy. This sequence joins TRBV7-2 and TRBJ2-7; no reliable D call. This TCR derives from a female donor in good health, enrolled as a control in a pregnancy study. CDR3 bases: TGTGCCAGCAGCCCCGACTTACACTACGAGCAGTACTTC. Translating it yields CASSPDLHYEQYF.